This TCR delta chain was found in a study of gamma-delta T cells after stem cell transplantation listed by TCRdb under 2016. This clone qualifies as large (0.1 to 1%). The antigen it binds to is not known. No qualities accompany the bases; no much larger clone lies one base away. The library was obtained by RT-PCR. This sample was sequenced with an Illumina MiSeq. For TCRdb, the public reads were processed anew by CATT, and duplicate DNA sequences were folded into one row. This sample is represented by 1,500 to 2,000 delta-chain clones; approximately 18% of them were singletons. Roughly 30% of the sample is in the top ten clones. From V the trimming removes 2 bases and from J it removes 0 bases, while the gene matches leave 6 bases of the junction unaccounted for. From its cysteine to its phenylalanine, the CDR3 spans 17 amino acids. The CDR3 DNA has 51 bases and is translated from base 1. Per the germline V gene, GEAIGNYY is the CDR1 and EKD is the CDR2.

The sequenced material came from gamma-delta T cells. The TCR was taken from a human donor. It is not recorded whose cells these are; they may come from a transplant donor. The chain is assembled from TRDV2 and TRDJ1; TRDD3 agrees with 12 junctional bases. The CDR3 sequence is CACDKLGDTRYTDKLIF. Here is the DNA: TGTGCCTGTGACAAACTGGGGGATACCCGGTACACCGATAAACTCATCTTT.